Each of the 22 T cell receptor beta chains below was sequenced from the same sample in a study of response to subunit inactivated influenza vaccine. In TCRdb, the RT-PCR reads were re-called with MiXCR into one record per CDR3 protein. The table includes 400,000 to 650,000 distinct CDR3 sequences, less than 7.5% detected once. Sequencing used PBMCs from blood, obtained around 25 months after vaccination. Every receptor here comes from a man between 50 and 69 years old who received an inactivated influenza vaccine.

This clonotype was counted many times. V and J are TRBV7-2 and TRBJ2-1, with 8 nucleotides matching TRBD2. Germline V gene data show CDR1 as SGHTA and CDR2 as FQGNSA. J lost 6 bases, V lost 5 bases, and 9 bases had no gene match. CDR3 length: 15 residues. In DNA, the CDR3 is TGTGCCAGCAGCGTTTACGGACTAGCAGGCAATGAGCAGTTCTTC. This sequence encodes CASSVYGLAGNEQFF.

This chain connects TRBV5-1 to TRBJ1-2, with D possibly being TRBD1 (5 bases). The length of the CDR3 is 16 residues. Germline V CDR1 and CDR2: SGHRS, YFSETQ. Trimming pared 0 bases from V and 4 bases from J, leaving 16 bases between. Written as DNA, the CDR3 is TGCGCCAGCAGCTTGGCCCCCGGGGGTGTCAGCTATGGCTACACCTTC. It codes for CASSLAPGGVSYGYTF.

A few counts support this clonotype. The V and J genes are TRBV10-3 and TRBJ2-2; D is ambiguous. CDR1 ENHRY and CDR2 SYGVKD come from the germline V gene. Trimming left V 11 bases short and J 3 bases short, with 16 bases between. This CDR3 has 14 amino acids. The CDR3 DNA follows: TGTGCCGCAAGCTCGGCCGGAGACACCGGGGAGCTGTTTTTT. Amino acid sequence: CAASSAGDTGELFF.

The J gene is TRBJ2-3, the V gene TRBV21-1; the table gives TRBD2 as D, unverified against the DNA. TRBV21-1 is termed a pseudogene. The CDR3 is made up of 16 amino acids. The CDR3 loop reads CASSMTSGGAPDTQYF. The DNA of the CDR3 is TGTGCCAGCAGCATGACTAGCGGGGGGGCCCCAGATACGCAGTATTTT.

This clonotype was detected a few times. This chain joins TRBV28 and TRBJ2-7; 9 bases line up with TRBD1. The germline CDR1 and CDR2 sequences are MDHEN and SYDVKM. V dropped 8 bases and J dropped 2; count of bases not matched to a gene: 4. The CDR3 covers 13 residues. CDR3 region: CASWDREPYEQYF. DNA for the CDR3: TGTGCCAGCTGGGACAGGGAGCCCTACGAGCAGTACTTC.

This clonotype was found a few times. The J gene is TRBJ2-2, the V gene TRBV12-3 or TRBV12-4, with 7 bases that match TRBD2. Trimming at V came to 4 bases and at J to 5 bases, leaving 4 bases not matched to a gene. The CDR3 sequence is 14 residues long. The CDR3 here is CASSSREGTGELFF. Written as DNA, the CDR3 is TGTGCCAGCAGTTCCAGGGAGGGGACCGGGGAGCTGTTTTTT.

This clonotype was recorded a few times. This chain connects TRBV7-7 to TRBJ2-2; possibly TRBD2 for D (5 bases). The length of the CDR3 is 14 residues. V was clipped by 5 bases and J by 4 bases, with 11 bases between them. Germline assignment: CDR1 SSHAT and CDR2 FNYEAQ (reference sequence). CDR3 in amino acids: CASSTDFLTGELFF. CDR3 DNA: TGTGCCAGCAGCACGGACTTCCTCACCGGGGAGCTGTTTTTT.

This clonotype was picked up a small number of times. The chain recombines TRBV20-1 with TRBJ2-1; 15 positions match TRBD2. CDR3 length: 18 residues. CDR1 and CDR2 (germline): DFQATT, SNEGSKA (reference sequence). V trimming: 0 bases; J trimming: 5 bases; junction bases outside the gene matches: 8. CDR3 amino acids: CSARDQGLAGGRHNEQFF. The CDR3 coding sequence is TGCAGTGCTAGAGATCAGGGACTAGCGGGAGGCAGACACAATGAGCAGTTCTTC.

This clonotype was detected ten times or more. The chain has TRBV28 and TRBJ2-1; 10 positions agree with TRBD2. The CDR3 loop spans 17 amino acids. From germline, CDR1 is MDHEN and CDR2 SYDVKM. Unmatched junction bases numbered 11, after V lost 2 bases and J lost 7 bases. The CDR3 bases are TGTGCCAGCAGTTTAACCTACCTAGCGGGAGTCGGTAATGAGCAGTTCTTC. Its protein product is CASSLTYLAGVGNEQFF.

This clonotype was seen ten or more times. This chain links TRBV7-9 with TRBJ2-1, with D unclear. Deletions cut 4 bases from V and 4 bases from J, with 14 bases between. Germline V lookup: CDR1 SEHNR, CDR2 FQNEAQ (reference sequence). This CDR3 has 15 residues. The CDR3 loop is CASSSRRDQYNEQFF. The CDR3, as DNA: TGTGCCAGCAGCTCCCGGCGCGACCAGTACAATGAGCAGTTCTTC. Together with reference TRBV7-9 and TRBJ2-1, the CDR3 gives the full variable domain: DTGVSQNPRHKITKRGQNVTFRCDPISEHNRLYWYRQTLGQGPEFLTYFQNEAQLEKSRLLSDRFSAERPKGSFSTLEIQRTEQGDSAMYLCASSSRRDQYNEQFFGPGTRLTVL.

This clonotype turned up a few times. This chain links TRBV15 with TRBJ1-1; TRBD1 aligns across 7 bases. The CDR3 loop spans 16 amino acids. V trimming: 0 bases; J trimming: 0 bases; junction bases outside the gene matches: 4. Looked up from germline, CDR1 is LNHNV and CDR2 is YYDKDF (reference sequence). The CDR3 region is CATSRESGQMNTEAFF. The CDR3 DNA sequence: TGTGCCACCAGCAGAGAGTCGGGACAGATGAACACTGAAGCTTTCTTT.

V gene TRBV14 combines with J gene TRBJ2-1; D call uncertain. This CDR3 is built from 16 residues. The germline V gene has CDR1 SGHDN and CDR2 FVKESK. The germline V and J ends were trimmed by 0 bases and 3 bases, with 12 bases remaining between them. For the CDR3, the DNA is TGTGCCAGCAGCCAAGACCCTAGACTGGGCTACAATGAGCAGTTCTTC. This translates into CASSQDPRLGYNEQFF. The full variable domain, with the rest looked up from reference TRBV14 and TRBJ2-1, is EAGVTQFPSHSVIEKGQTVTLRCDPISGHDNLYWYRRVMGKEIKFLLHFVKESKQDESGMPNNRFLAERTGGTYSTLKVQPAELEDSGVYFCASSQDPRLGYNEQFFGPGTRLTVL.

This clonotype occurred a few times. The V gene is TRBV10-2, the J gene TRBJ1-2; maybe TRBD1 (6 bases). The CDR3 spans 14 residues. Trimming left V 0 bases short and J 5 bases short, with 10 bases between. CDR1 and CDR2 from the germline V gene are WSHSY and SAAADI. The CDR3 is CASSESWTVYGYTF. DNA for the CDR3: TGCGCCAGCAGTGAGTCCTGGACAGTGTATGGCTACACCTTC.

There are a few counts of this clonotype. The chain links TRBV25-1 to TRBJ2-1, with D tentatively TRBD2 (6 bases). V was shortened by 3 bases and J by 4 bases, with 19 bases between the two germline ends. The CDR3 loop spans 17 amino acids. Germline V lookup: CDR1 MGHDK, CDR2 SYGVNS. The CDR3 sequence is CASSDSTGGTAYNEQFF. The DNA for the CDR3 is TGTGCCAGCAGTGATTCGACCGGAGGGACGGCATACAATGAGCAGTTCTTC.

There are many counts of this clonotype. This chain joins TRBV5-5 and TRBJ2-1; 7 bases are shared with TRBD1. V lost 4 bases, J lost 7 bases, and 11 bases stayed unmatched. The CDR3 runs 15 residues. Germline CDR1 SGHKS, CDR2 YYEKEE (reference sequence). The chain's CDR3 is CASSLDRDRDNEQFF. For the CDR3, the DNA is TGTGCCAGCAGCCTCGACAGGGATCGGGATAATGAGCAGTTCTTC.

V gene TRBV20-1 combines with J gene TRBJ2-1; TRBD2 agrees at 11 bases. Germline loops: CDR1 DFQATT, CDR2 SNEGSKA (reference sequence). The CDR3 extends over 16 amino acids. The V and J ends lost 0 bases and 0 bases, in that order; junction bases with no gene match: 1. CDR3 in amino acids: CSARDTSGSSYNEQFF. CDR3 in DNA: TGCAGTGCTAGAGATACTAGCGGGAGCTCCTACAATGAGCAGTTCTTC.

This clonotype showed up many times. The chain is built from TRBV3-1 and TRBJ2-5; no reliable D call. The CDR3 has 16 amino acids. Germline lookup yields CDR1 LGHDT and CDR2 YNNKEL (reference sequence). Trimming took 1 base from V and 5 from J, leaving 17 bases between them. The CDR3 coding sequence is TGTGCCAGCAGCCAAGGTTCTATTGCCCGACGGGAGACCCAGTACTTC. Protein sequence: CASSQGSIARRETQYF.

This clonotype appeared a few times. The chain couples TRBV5-1 to TRBJ2-3; D gene unclear. The germline V gene has CDR1 SGHRS and CDR2 YFSETQ. Trimming removed 4 bases from V and 1 base from J, with 13 bases in between. The CDR3 has 15 residues. The CDR3 here is CASSGNVLGTDTQYF. The CDR3 DNA sequence: TGCGCCAGCAGCGGGAATGTATTAGGCACAGATACGCAGTATTTT.

This clonotype has at least ten counts. The chain is built from TRBV10-3 and TRBJ1-2; D may be TRBD1 (5 bases). The germline gives CDR1 ENHRY, CDR2 SYGVKD. With 6 bases removed from V and 2 bases from J, the gap between germline ends came to 7 bases. The CDR3 has 12 amino acids. Here the CDR3 reads CAIRQENYGYTF. The CDR3 coding sequence is TGTGCCATCAGACAGGAGAACTATGGCTACACCTTC.

This clonotype has ten or more counts. The rearrangement uses TRBV5-1 and TRBJ2-4; TRBD1 might be the D (6 bases). V gave up 4 bases and J gave up 5 bases, with 13 bases separating them. The CDR3 has 14 amino acids. Germline-derived CDR1 and CDR2 are SGHRS and YFSETQ. This chain's CDR3 is CASSRDNQENIQYF. CDR3 nucleotides: TGCGCCAGCAGCCGGGACAACCAAGAAAACATTCAGTACTTC. The variable domain in full, completed from reference TRBV5-1 and TRBJ2-4, reads KAGVTQTPRYLIKTRGQQVTLSCSPISGHRSVSWYQQTPGQGLQFLFEYFSETQRNKGNFPGRFSGRQFSNSRSEMNVSTLELGDSALYLCASSRDNQENIQYFGAGTRLSVL.

This clonotype was counted between two and nine times. This rearrangement joins TRBV4-2 to TRBJ2-3, with 9 positions matching TRBD2. Germline V gene sequence: CDR1 LGHNA, CDR2 YNFKEQ. The CDR3 is 16 amino acids. The junction had 6 bases not matched to a gene; V was cut back by 5 bases and J by 0 bases. The CDR3 reads CASSSSGTSSTDTQYF. In DNA form, the CDR3 reads TGTGCCAGCAGCTCCTCCGGGACTAGCAGCACAGATACGCAGTATTTT.

The V and J genes are TRBV7-6 and TRBJ1-1, with 8 bases identical to TRBD1. This CDR3 spans 14 amino acids. CDR1 is SGHVS and CDR2 is FNYEAQ in the germline V gene. Losses at the gene ends were 3 bases for V and 3 bases for J; bases not matched to a gene: 3. The chain's CDR3 is CASSFPTGDTEAFF. In DNA form, the CDR3 reads TGTGCCAGCAGCTTCCCGACAGGGGACACTGAAGCTTTCTTT. Full variable domain (outside the CDR3, taken from reference TRBV7-6 and TRBJ1-1): GAGVSQSPRYKVTKRGQDVALRCDPISGHVSLYWYRQALGQGPEFLTYFNYEAQQDKSGLPNDRFSAERPEGSISTLTIQRTEQRDSAMYRCASSFPTGDTEAFFGQGTRLTVV.